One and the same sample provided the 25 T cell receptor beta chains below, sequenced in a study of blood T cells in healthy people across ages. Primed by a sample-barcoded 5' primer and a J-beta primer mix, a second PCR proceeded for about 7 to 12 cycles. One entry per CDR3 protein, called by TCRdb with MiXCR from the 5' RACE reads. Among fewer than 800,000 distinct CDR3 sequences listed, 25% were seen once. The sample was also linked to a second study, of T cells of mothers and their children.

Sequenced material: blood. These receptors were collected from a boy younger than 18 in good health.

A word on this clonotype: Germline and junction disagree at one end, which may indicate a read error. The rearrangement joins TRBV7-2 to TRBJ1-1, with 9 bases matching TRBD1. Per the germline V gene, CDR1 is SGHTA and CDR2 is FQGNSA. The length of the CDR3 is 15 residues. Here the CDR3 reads CAGSRRDREYTEAFF. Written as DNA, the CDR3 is TGTGCCGGCAGCCGCCGGGACAGGGAGTACACTGAAGCTTTCTTT.

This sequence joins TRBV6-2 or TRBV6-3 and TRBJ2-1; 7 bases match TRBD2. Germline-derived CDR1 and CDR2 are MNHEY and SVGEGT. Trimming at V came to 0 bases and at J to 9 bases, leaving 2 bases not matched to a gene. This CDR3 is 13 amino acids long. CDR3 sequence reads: CASSYSGGSEQFF. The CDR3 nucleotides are TGTGCCAGCAGTTACTCCGGGGGGAGTGAGCAGTTCTTC.

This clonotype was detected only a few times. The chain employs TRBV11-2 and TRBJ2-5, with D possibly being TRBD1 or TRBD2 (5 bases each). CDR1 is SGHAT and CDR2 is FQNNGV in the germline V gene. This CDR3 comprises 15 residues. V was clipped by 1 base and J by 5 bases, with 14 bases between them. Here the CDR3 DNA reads TGTGCCAGCAGCTTAGGGGACGCCTACCCGGAGACCCAGTACTTC. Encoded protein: CASSLGDAYPETQYF.

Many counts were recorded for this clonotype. As DNA, the CDR3 is TGCAGCGTTGGAGCTCAGGGCCCCCACGAGCAGTACTTC. It yields the protein CSVGAQGPHEQYF. The J gene is TRBJ2-7, the V gene TRBV29-1; D might be TRBD1 (5 bases). V was shortened by 4 bases and J by 5 bases, with 15 bases between the two germline ends. Germline loops: CDR1 SQVTM, CDR2 ANQGSEA. CDR3 size: 13 residues.

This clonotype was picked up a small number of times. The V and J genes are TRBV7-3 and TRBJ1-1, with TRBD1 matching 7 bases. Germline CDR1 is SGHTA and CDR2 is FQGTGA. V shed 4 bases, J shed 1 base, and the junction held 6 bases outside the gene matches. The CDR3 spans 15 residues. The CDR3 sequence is CASSSTGQANTEAFF. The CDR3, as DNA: TGTGCCAGCAGCTCTACCGGACAGGCGAACACTGAAGCTTTCTTT.

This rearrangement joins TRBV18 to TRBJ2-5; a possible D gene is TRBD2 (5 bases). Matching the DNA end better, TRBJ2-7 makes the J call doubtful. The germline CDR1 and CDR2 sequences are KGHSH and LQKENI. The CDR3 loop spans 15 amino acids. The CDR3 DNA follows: TGTGCCAGCTCCGGGTGGGGAGCTACCGTCTCCGAGCAGTACTTC. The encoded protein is CASSGWGATVSEQYF.

This chain's CDR3 is CASSPGTSGMIYNEQFF. As DNA, the CDR3 is TGTGCCAGCAGCCCAGGGACTAGCGGGATGATCTACAATGAGCAGTTCTTC. The chain is built from TRBV5-5 and TRBJ2-1, with TRBD2 matching over 13 bases. Germline V lookup: CDR1 SGHKS, CDR2 YYEKEE (reference sequence). The V segment lost 4 bases and the J segment 3 bases; nucleotides outside the gene matches: 7. The length of the CDR3 is 17 residues.

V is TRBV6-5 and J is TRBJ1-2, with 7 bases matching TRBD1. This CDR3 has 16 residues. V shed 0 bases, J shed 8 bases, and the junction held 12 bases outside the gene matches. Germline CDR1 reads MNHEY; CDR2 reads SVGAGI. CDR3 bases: TGTGCCAGCAGTTACTCTTCAACGGACAGGACCCTGGGCTACACCTTC. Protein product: CASSYSSTDRTLGYTF.

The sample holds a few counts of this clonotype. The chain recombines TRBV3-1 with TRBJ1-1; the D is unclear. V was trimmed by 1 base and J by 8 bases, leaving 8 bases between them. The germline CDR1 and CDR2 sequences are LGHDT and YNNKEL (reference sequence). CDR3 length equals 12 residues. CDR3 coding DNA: TGTGCCAGCAGCCAAGTGGGAAAAGAAGCTTTCTTT. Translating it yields CASSQVGKEAFF.

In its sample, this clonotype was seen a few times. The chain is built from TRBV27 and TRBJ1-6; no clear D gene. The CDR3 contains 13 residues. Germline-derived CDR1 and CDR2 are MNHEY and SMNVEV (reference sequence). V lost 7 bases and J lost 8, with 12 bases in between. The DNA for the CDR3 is TGTGCCAGCACCCGGACTCTGGATTCACCCCTCCACTTT. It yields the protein CASTRTLDSPLHF.

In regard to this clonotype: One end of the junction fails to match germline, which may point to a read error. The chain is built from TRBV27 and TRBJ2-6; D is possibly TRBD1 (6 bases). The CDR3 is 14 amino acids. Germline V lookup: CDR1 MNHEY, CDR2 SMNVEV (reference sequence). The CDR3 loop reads CASSWTAGTNVLTF. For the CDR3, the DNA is TGTGCCAGCAGTTGGACAGCTGGGACCAACGTCCTGACTTTC.

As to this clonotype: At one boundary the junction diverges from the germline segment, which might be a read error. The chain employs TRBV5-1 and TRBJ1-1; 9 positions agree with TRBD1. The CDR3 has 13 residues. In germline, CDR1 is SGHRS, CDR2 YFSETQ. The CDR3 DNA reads TGCGCCAGCAGCTCGACAGGGGGTCCTGAAGCCTTCTTT. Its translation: CASSSTGGPEAFF.

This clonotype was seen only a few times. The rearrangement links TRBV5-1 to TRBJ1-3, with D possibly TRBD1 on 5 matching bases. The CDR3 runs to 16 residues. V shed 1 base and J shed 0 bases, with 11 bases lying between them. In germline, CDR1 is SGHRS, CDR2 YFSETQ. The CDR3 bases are TGCGCCAGCAGCTTGATGGGGACCATCTCTGGAAACACCATATATTTT. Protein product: CASSLMGTISGNTIYF.

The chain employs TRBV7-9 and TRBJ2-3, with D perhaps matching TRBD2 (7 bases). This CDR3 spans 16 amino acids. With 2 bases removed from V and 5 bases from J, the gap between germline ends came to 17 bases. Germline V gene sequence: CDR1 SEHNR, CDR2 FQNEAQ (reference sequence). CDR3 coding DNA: TGTGCCAGCAGCTTACTGGACGGGGGGCTTGGAGATACGCAGTATTTT. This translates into CASSLLDGGLGDTQYF.

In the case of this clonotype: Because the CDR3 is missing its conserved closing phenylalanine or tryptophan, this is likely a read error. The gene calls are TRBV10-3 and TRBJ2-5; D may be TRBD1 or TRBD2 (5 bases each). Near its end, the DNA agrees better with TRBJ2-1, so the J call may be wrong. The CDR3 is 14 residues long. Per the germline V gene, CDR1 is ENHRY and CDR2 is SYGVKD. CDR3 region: CATLEGLRSNEQFL. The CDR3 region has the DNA TGTGCCACCTTAGAGGGGCTCCGATCCAATGAGCAGTTCCTC.

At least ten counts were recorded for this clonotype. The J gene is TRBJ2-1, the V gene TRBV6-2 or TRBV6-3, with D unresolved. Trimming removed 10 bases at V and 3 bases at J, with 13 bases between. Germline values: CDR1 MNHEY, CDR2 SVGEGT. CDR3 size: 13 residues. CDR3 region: CATNGMSYNEQFF. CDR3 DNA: TGTGCCACCAATGGGATGAGCTACAATGAGCAGTTCTTC.

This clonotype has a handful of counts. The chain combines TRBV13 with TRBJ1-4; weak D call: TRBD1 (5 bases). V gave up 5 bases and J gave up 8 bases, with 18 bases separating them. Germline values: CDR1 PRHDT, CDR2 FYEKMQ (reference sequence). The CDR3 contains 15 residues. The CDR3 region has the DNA TGTGCCAGCAGCGAAGGGACGGCCAACCAAGAAAAACTGTTTTTT. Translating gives CASSEGTANQEKLFF.

DNA of the CDR3: TGTGCCAGCAGGCTGTTGGACCGGGCTAATGAAAAACTGTTTTTT. Protein product: CASRLLDRANEKLFF. The chain employs TRBV6-1 and TRBJ1-4; D not certain. V was pared by 6 bases and J by 3 bases, with 14 bases between. The CDR3 is made up of 15 amino acids. Germline V gives CDR1 MNHNS, CDR2 SASEGT.

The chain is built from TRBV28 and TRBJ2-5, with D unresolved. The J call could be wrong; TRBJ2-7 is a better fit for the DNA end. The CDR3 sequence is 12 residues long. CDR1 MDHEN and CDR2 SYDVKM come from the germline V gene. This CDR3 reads CASSSQPYEQYF. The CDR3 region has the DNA TGTGCCAGCAGTTCCCAACCCTACGAGCAGTACTTC.

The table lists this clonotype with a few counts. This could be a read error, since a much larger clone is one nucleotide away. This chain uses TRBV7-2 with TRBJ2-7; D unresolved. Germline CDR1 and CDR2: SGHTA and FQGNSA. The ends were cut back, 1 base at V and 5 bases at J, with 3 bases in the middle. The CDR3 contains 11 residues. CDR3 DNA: TGTGCCAGCAGCTTAGAGCACGAGCAGTACTTC. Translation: CASSLEHEQYF.

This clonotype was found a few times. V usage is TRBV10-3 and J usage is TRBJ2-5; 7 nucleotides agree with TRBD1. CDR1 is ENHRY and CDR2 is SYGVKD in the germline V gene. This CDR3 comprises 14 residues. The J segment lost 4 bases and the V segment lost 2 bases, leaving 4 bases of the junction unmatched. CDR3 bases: TGTGCCATCAGTGAGCGGGACAGAGGAGAGACCCAGTACTTC. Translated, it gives CAISERDRGETQYF.

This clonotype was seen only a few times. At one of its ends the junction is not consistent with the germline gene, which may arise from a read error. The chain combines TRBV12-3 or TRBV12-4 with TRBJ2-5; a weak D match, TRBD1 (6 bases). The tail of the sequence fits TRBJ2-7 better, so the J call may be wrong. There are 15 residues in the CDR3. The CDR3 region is CASTLLGGRAYEQYF. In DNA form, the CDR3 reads TGTGCCAGCACTTTACTTGGGGGCAGAGCCTACGAGCAGTACTTC.

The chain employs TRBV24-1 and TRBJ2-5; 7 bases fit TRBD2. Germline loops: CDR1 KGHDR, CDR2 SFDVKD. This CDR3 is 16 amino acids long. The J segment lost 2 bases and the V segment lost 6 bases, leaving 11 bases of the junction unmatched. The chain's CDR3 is CATSKLGEGHQETQYF. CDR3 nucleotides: TGTGCCACCAGTAAACTCGGGGAGGGGCATCAAGAGACCCAGTACTTC.

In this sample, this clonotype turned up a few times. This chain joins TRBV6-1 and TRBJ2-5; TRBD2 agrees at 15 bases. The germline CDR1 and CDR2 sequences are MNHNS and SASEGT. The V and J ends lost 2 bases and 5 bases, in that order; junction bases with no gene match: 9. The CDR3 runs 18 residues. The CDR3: CASSELGLAGGIKETQYF. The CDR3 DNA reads TGTGCCAGCAGTGAACTGGGACTAGCGGGAGGTATTAAGGAGACCCAGTACTTC.

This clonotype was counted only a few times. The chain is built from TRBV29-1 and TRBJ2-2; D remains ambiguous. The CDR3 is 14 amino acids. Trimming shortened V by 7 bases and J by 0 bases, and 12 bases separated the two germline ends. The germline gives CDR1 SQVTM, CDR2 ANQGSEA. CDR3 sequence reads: CSAAVNANTGELFF. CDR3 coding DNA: TGCAGCGCGGCGGTTAACGCGAACACCGGGGAGCTGTTTTTT.